The next 27 T cell receptor beta chains were all read from a single sample in a study of cytomegalovirus exposure and HLA in healthy donors. PCR was performed using 60 Vbeta and 13 Jbeta primers. The data were produced by immunoSEQ multiplex PCR, yet TCRdb's version contains in-frame clones alone and is incomplete. This repertoire shows 100,000 or so clones, about 85% found once; its top ten account for about 4.3%. Specimen: PBMCs. Source of these receptors: a man aged 25 to 40 in good health and CMV-seronegative.

The chain uses TRBV30 and TRBJ1-1; D not resolved. This CDR3 spans 11 amino acids. The V end was cut by 2 bases, the J end by 5 bases, with 6 bases between. Germline V lookup: CDR1 GTSNPN, CDR2 SVGIG (reference sequence). This CDR3 reads CAWSSSTEAFF. The CDR3 bases are TGTGCCTGGAGTTCGAGTACTGAAGCTTTCTTT.

This chain joins TRBV14 and TRBJ2-7; TRBD1 agrees at 9 bases. Germline CDR1 is SGHDN and CDR2 is FVKESK. The CDR3 extends over 16 amino acids. J gave up 3 bases and V 7 bases, and 13 bases lay outside the gene matches. The CDR3 nucleotides are TGTGCCAGCAAGCCCCGCCCGGGACAGGGCAACTACGAGCAGTACTTC. Translated, it gives CASKPRPGQGNYEQYF.

The CDR3 loop reads CASSLGAGGTKNIQYF. In DNA form, the CDR3 reads TGTGCCAGCAGCCTCGGGGCGGGAGGGACCAAAAACATTCAGTACTTC. The chain has TRBV7-6 and TRBJ2-4; 9 bases match TRBD2. Losses at the gene ends were 5 bases for V and 2 bases for J; bases not matched to a gene: 7. Germline V gene lookup returns CDR1 SGHVS and CDR2 FNYEAQ. This CDR3 region has 16 residues.

This chain links TRBV9 with TRBJ2-1; the D gene is possibly TRBD1 (6 bases). V shed 4 bases and J shed 8 bases, with 13 bases lying between them. Looked up from germline, CDR1 is SGDLS and CDR2 is YYNGEE. The CDR3 has 13 amino acids. The CDR3 loop is CASSRLQGYEQFF. CDR3 in DNA: TGTGCCAGCAGCCGGCTCCAGGGGTATGAGCAGTTCTTC.

This chain uses TRBV6-1 with TRBJ1-5; 7 bases line up with TRBD1. The CDR3 is made up of 15 amino acids. The J segment lost 4 bases and the V segment lost 4 bases, leaving 7 bases of the junction unmatched. Looked up from germline, CDR1 is MNHNS and CDR2 is SASEGT. The CDR3 DNA is TGTGCCAGCAGTGTATACAACAGGGGAAATCAGCCCCAGCATTTT. It translates to CASSVYNRGNQPQHF.

The gene calls are TRBV30 and TRBJ2-4; D not certain. Germline CDR1 and CDR2: GTSNPN and SVGIG (reference sequence). V lost 0 bases, J lost 7 bases, and 7 bases lay in between. The CDR3 runs 12 residues. The CDR3 here is CAWSVLGNIQYF. CDR3 in DNA: TGTGCCTGGAGTGTACTCGGGAACATTCAGTACTTC.

The V gene is TRBV15, the J gene TRBJ1-5; D remains ambiguous. The CDR3 extends over 15 amino acids. CDR1 is LNHNV, CDR2 YYDKDF, per germline (reference sequence). V shed 4 bases and J shed 3 bases, with 13 bases lying between them. The CDR3 DNA sequence: TGTGCCACCAGCAATTTCCGGGTGTACAATCAGCCCCAGCATTTT. Translated, it gives CATSNFRVYNQPQHF.

Only one count was recorded for this clone. V gene TRBV9 combines with J gene TRBJ2-3; 7 bases agree with TRBD2. Germline CDR1 is SGDLS and CDR2 is YYNGEE. The CDR3 covers 15 residues. The trim removed 5 bases at V and 2 bases at J, leaving 8 bases unmatched. The CDR3 protein is CASRVSGAPTDTQYF. For the CDR3, the DNA is TGTGCCAGCAGAGTAAGCGGGGCGCCCACAGATACGCAGTATTTT.

The rearrangement links TRBV27 to TRBJ1-1; D unclear. V was cut by 6 bases and J by 1 base, with 15 bases left in between. The CDR3 contains 15 residues. Germline V gene lookup returns CDR1 MNHEY and CDR2 SMNVEV (reference sequence). CDR3 DNA: TGTGCCAGCAGGGTCTTCGGGAGTGGGAACACTGAAGCTTTCTTT. Its protein product is CASRVFGSGNTEAFF.

The chain is built from TRBV29-1 and TRBJ1-1, with D unresolved. The germline V gene has CDR1 SQVTM and CDR2 ANQGSEA. V dropped 6 bases and J dropped 3 bases, with 5 bases sitting between them. The CDR3 has 10 amino acids. CDR3 DNA sequence: TGCAGCGTCGGGGACACTGAAGCTTTCTTT. This translates into CSVGDTEAFF.

This chain joins TRBV13 and TRBJ2-5, with 9 bases lining up with TRBD1. The DNA end lines up better with TRBJ2-7; the J call may be wrong. Germline CDR1 reads PRHDT; CDR2 reads FYEKMQ (reference sequence). There are 15 residues in the CDR3. The CDR3 nucleotides are TGTGCCAGCAGCCCCACAGGGGGCCGTTGGTACGAGCAGTACTTC. Translation: CASSPTGGRWYEQYF.

The genes are TRBV4-3 and TRBJ1-2; a possible D gene is TRBD1 (6 bases). Germline V gene lookup returns CDR1 LGHNA and CDR2 YSLEER. V was shortened by 0 bases and J by 1 base, with 9 bases between the two germline ends. CDR3 size: 15 residues. The CDR3 sequence: CASSQETDSNYGYTF. The CDR3 nucleotides read TGCGCCAGCAGCCAAGAGACGGACAGTAACTATGGCTACACCTTC.

The chain uses TRBV4-1 and TRBJ2-5; 8 bases are a match to TRBD2. The CDR3 length is 16 residues. V lost 1 base and J lost 5; bases outside the gene matches: 9. The germline V gene encodes CDR1 MGHRA and CDR2 YSYEKL. Written as DNA, the CDR3 is TGCGCCAGCAGCCAAGTTCTTGCGGGGGGTCCGGAGACCCAGTACTTC. Its translation is CASSQVLAGGPETQYF.

The rearrangement joins TRBV4-3 to TRBJ2-3, with 11 bases aligning to TRBD2. Per the germline V gene, CDR1 is LGHNA and CDR2 is YSLEER. The V segment lost 0 bases and the J segment 8 bases; nucleotides outside the gene matches: 7. This CDR3 comprises 16 residues. The CDR3 spells CASSQEGSGRAGTQYF. CDR3 DNA sequence: TGCGCCAGCAGCCAAGAAGGTAGCGGGAGGGCCGGTACGCAGTATTTT.

This sequence joins TRBV15 and TRBJ2-5; 8 positions agree with TRBD2. In germline, CDR1 is LNHNV, CDR2 YYDKDF (reference sequence). The CDR3 totals 16 residues. The junction had 19 bases not matched to a gene; V was cut back by 2 bases and J by 14 bases. The CDR3 DNA is TGTGCCACCAGCAGAAAAGCGGGGGCCCTGCTTACAAGAGAATACTTC. Translated: CATSRKAGALLTREYF.

Details on this clone: At one boundary the junction diverges from the germline segment, which might be a read error. V and J are TRBV7-8 and TRBJ1-5; D is uncertain. Per the germline V gene, CDR1 is SGHVS and CDR2 is FQNEAQ. This CDR3 has 15 residues. The DNA of the CDR3 is TGTGCCAGCACCTTAGACACGGGGTATGGTCAGCCCCAGCATTTT. Protein sequence: CASTLDTGYGQPQHF.

With respect to this clone: This specimen includes other DNA sequences encoding the same CDR3. The chain couples TRBV5-1 to TRBJ2-3; 11 bases line up with TRBD2. J gave up 3 bases and V 0 bases, and 3 bases lay outside the gene matches. The CDR3 runs 16 residues. Germline V CDR1 and CDR2: SGHRS, YFSETQ. CDR3 residues: CASSLGGTSGTDTQYF. CDR3 coding DNA: TGCGCCAGCAGCTTGGGCGGGACTAGCGGAACAGATACGCAGTATTTT. The variable domain in full, with the rest retrieved from reference TRBV5-1 and TRBJ2-3, is KAGVTQTPRYLIKTRGQQVTLSCSPISGHRSVSWYQQTPGQGLQFLFEYFSETQRNKGNFPGRFSGRQFSNSRSEMNVSTLELGDSALYLCASSLGGTSGTDTQYFGPGTRLTVL.

The CDR3 region is CASSEEWDSRYEQYF. CDR3 coding DNA: TGTGCCAGCAGTGAAGAATGGGACAGTAGGTACGAGCAGTACTTC. The chain recombines TRBV2 with TRBJ2-7; 7 bases line up with TRBD1. Germline V lookup: CDR1 SNHLY, CDR2 FYNNEI. The CDR3 runs to 15 residues. Losses at the gene ends were 1 base for V and 4 bases for J; bases not matched to a gene: 7.

The chain is built from TRBV28 and TRBJ1-1; a weak D match, TRBD1 (6 bases). CDR3 length equals 13 residues. The germline gives CDR1 MDHEN, CDR2 SYDVKM. V lost 9 bases and J 4 bases, leaving 15 bases between the germline ends. CDR3 nucleotide sequence: TGTGCCAGTAAGGCAGGGGCTAGCACTGAAGCTTTCTTT. It yields the protein CASKAGASTEAFF.

The rearrangement uses TRBV5-1 and TRBJ2-1; tentative D call: TRBD2 (6 bases). The V gene's germline CDR1 is SGHRS and CDR2 YFSETQ. This CDR3 has 13 residues. V was trimmed by 2 bases and J by 5 bases, leaving 8 bases between them. For the CDR3, the DNA is TGCGCCAGCAGCTTCCTAGCGAACAATGAGCAGTTCTTC. It codes for CASSFLANNEQFF.

V usage is TRBV25-1 and J usage is TRBJ2-3, with a tentative D call TRBD1 (6 bases). V lost 3 bases to trimming and J lost 5 bases, with 15 bases between them. Germline CDR1 reads MGHDK; CDR2 reads SYGVNS. The CDR3 covers 15 residues. The CDR3 sequence is CASSEWWGREDTQYF. The CDR3 bases are TGTGCCAGCAGTGAGTGGTGGGGGCGCGAAGATACGCAGTATTTT.

There are a few counts of this clone. The chain employs TRBV7-9 and TRBJ1-3, with 8 bases lining up with TRBD1. The CDR3 sequence is 15 residues long. The V gene end was trimmed by 5 bases and the J gene end by 4 bases; junction bases not matched to a gene: 7. Germline V gene data show CDR1 as SEHNR and CDR2 as FQNEAQ (reference sequence). CDR3 in amino acids: CASSRTGILGNTIYF. The CDR3 DNA follows: TGTGCCAGCAGCCGGACAGGGATCCTGGGAAACACCATATATTTT.

CDR3: CAISESKRDSNQPQHF. CDR3 coding DNA: TGTGCCATCAGTGAGTCGAAGAGGGATAGCAATCAGCCCCAGCATTTT. This chain connects TRBV10-3 to TRBJ1-5; D is unresolved. The CDR3 length is 16 residues. V was cut by 0 bases and J by 0 bases, with 9 bases left in between. Germline CDR1 is ENHRY and CDR2 is SYGVKD.

The gene calls are TRBV6-4 and TRBJ2-1; D is unclear. Trimming removed 4 bases at V and 7 bases at J, with 11 bases between. The CDR3 extends over 13 amino acids. CDR1 is MRHNA and CDR2 is SNTAGT in the germline V gene. Here the CDR3 reads CASSVVGSNEQFF. The DNA of the CDR3 is TGTGCCAGCAGTGTCGTGGGCAGTAATGAGCAGTTCTTC.

The rearrangement uses TRBV5-6 and TRBJ1-5; D is perhaps TRBD1 (5 bases). Trimming pared 0 bases from V and 2 bases from J, leaving 15 bases between. The CDR3 totals 17 residues. Germline values: CDR1 SGHDT, CDR2 YYEEEE. Here the CDR3 reads CASSLAGVRGGNQPQHF. Here the CDR3 DNA reads TGTGCCAGCAGCTTGGCAGGCGTCCGGGGGGGCAATCAGCCCCAGCATTTT. Full variable domain (remainder filled in from reference TRBV5-6 and TRBJ1-5): DAGVTQSPTHLIKTRGQQVTLRCSPKSGHDTVSWYQQALGQGPQFIFQYYEEEERQRGNFPDRFSGHQFPNYSSELNVNALLLGDSALYLCASSLAGVRGGNQPQHFGDGTRLSIL.

The chain combines TRBV30 with TRBJ2-2; D is ambiguous. Germline loops: CDR1 GTSNPN, CDR2 SVGIG (reference sequence). This CDR3 region has 14 residues. The germline V and J ends were trimmed by 1 base and 3 bases, with 9 bases remaining between them. CDR3 nucleotides: TGTGCCTGGAGTGCGAAACGGGACACCGGGGAGCTGTTTTTT. Translation: CAWSAKRDTGELFF.

The rearrangement joins TRBV5-4 to TRBJ2-7; no clear D. V lost 4 bases, J lost 3 bases, and 11 bases lay in between. The CDR3 contains 13 residues. Germline values: CDR1 SGHNT, CDR2 YYREEE (reference sequence). The CDR3 DNA reads as TGTGCCAGCAGCCCCGGTCCAAACTACGAGCAGTACTTC. Translating it yields CASSPGPNYEQYF.